Shown below are 8 T cell receptor beta chains from a single sample sequenced in a study of regulatory T cells in long-lasting Graves disease. This sample's time point: persistent/refractory GD, antithyroid drugs over 5 years with positive TRAb. PBMC-extracted RNA yielded the TCR library. Researchers made TCR beta libraries by using iRepertoire HTBI primers and running Arm-PCR on CDR3 regions. MiXCR was run by TCRdb on the multiplex PCR reads, yielding one entry per CDR3 protein. The sample holds 600,000 to 800,000 distinct CDR3 sequences, approximately 31% seen once. The sequencing here drew on peripheral blood mononuclear cells (PBMCs), taken when the disease was refractory, from a patient treated with antithyroid drugs. The receptor source for this set is a female donor with Graves disease.

V usage is TRBV5-1 and J usage is TRBJ1-1; TRBD1 matches 10 bases. The CDR3 runs to 16 residues. Germline CDR1 SGHRS, CDR2 YFSETQ. Trimming cost V 4 bases and J 8 bases; bases outside gene matches: 14. This CDR3 is CASSAGQGVSGVEAFF. For the CDR3, the DNA is TGCGCCAGCAGCGCCGGACAGGGGGTTTCTGGGGTAGAAGCTTTCTTT. The whole variable domain, filled in from reference TRBV5-1 and TRBJ1-1, reads KAGVTQTPRYLIKTRGQQVTLSCSPISGHRSVSWYQQTPGQGLQFLFEYFSETQRNKGNFPGRFSGRQFSNSRSEMNVSTLELGDSALYLCASSAGQGVSGVEAFFGQGTRLTVV.

This chain joins TRBV29-1 and TRBJ1-3, with 7 bases aligning to TRBD1. Per germline, CDR1 SQVTM and CDR2 ANQGSEA. V gave up 7 bases and J gave up 4 bases; unmatched junction bases: 7. CDR3 length equals 13 residues. The CDR3 sequence: CSGGTAKGNTIYF. DNA for the CDR3: TGCAGCGGGGGGACAGCGAAGGGAAACACCATATATTTT.

This clonotype was seen at least ten times. The chain recombines TRBV30 with TRBJ1-1; D uncertain. Germline V lookup: CDR1 GTSNPN, CDR2 SVGIG (reference sequence). The CDR3 extends over 10 amino acids. With 4 bases removed from V and 10 bases from J, the gap between germline ends came to 10 bases. This CDR3 reads CAWIQGSAFF. The CDR3 DNA follows: TGTGCCTGGATACAAGGATCAGCTTTCTTT.

This clonotype was seen a handful of times. J is TRBJ1-2 and V is TRBV7-2; maybe TRBD1 (5 bases). Germline assignment: CDR1 SGHTA and CDR2 FQGNSA. The CDR3 sequence is 14 residues long. The ends were cut back, 6 bases at V and 12 bases at J, with 23 bases in the middle. CDR3 in amino acids: CASSPIAGIRGHTF. The DNA for the CDR3 is TGTGCCAGCAGTCCAATTGCGGGGATTCGGGGCCACACCTTC.

This clonotype was counted many times. In DNA form, the CDR3 reads TGTGCCAGCAGTTTCCCAGGGGGGACTAGCGGGAGGCTGGAGACCCAGTACTTC. This encodes CASSFPGGTSGRLETQYF. The V and J genes are TRBV12-3 or TRBV12-4 and TRBJ2-5; TRBD2 aligns across 15 bases. V gave up 3 bases and J gave up 5 bases; unmatched junction bases: 10. The CDR3 spans 18 residues.

Comments on this clonotype: Germline and junction disagree at one end, which may indicate a read error. The V and J genes are TRBV5-1 and TRBJ2-4; TRBD2 agrees at 11 bases. Germline loops: CDR1 SGHRS, CDR2 YFSETQ. The CDR3 contains 15 residues. The CDR3, as DNA: TGTGCCAGCAGCGTAGGGGGACTAGCGGAAAACATTCAGTACTTC. Translating gives CASSVGGLAENIQYF. Complete variable domain (other parts from reference TRBV5-1 and TRBJ2-4): KAGVTQTPRYLIKTRGQQVTLSCSPISGHRSVSWYQQTPGQGLQFLFEYFSETQRNKGNFPGRFSGRQFSNSRSEMNVSTLELGDSALYLCASSVGGLAENIQYFGAGTRLSVL.

This clonotype was picked up many times. The rearrangement links TRBV28 to TRBJ1-5, with D possibly TRBD1 on 5 matching bases. This CDR3 spans 14 amino acids. Trimming stripped 5 bases from V and 3 bases from J, with 11 bases between. Germline CDR1 reads MDHEN; CDR2 reads SYDVKM. CDR3 amino acids: CASSQGRLNQPQHF. In DNA form, the CDR3 reads TGTGCCAGCAGTCAGGGACGCCTCAATCAGCCCCAGCATTTT.

This clonotype came up once. A much more abundant neighbour one base away suggests this may be a read error. The V gene is TRBV11-2, the J gene TRBJ2-7; no clear D. Germline V lookup: CDR1 SGHAT, CDR2 FQNNGV. This CDR3 region has 14 residues. The CDR3 region has the DNA TGTGCCAGCAGCCCCGGCACGAGCTCCTACGAGCAGCACTTC. This gives the protein CASSPGTSSYEQHF.